This TCR beta chain was documented in a study of cytomegalovirus exposure and HLA in healthy donors. Study information: An early release of data contained 80 million to 85 million unique TCRs, which came from HLA-typed donors. The study, taken as a whole, reports: Researchers catalogued under 200 TCR beta chains as cytomegalovirus-associated. A later analysis linked a missense DCLRE1C variant to TCR beta V- and J-gene trimming.

This PCR relied on a set of 60 Vbeta primers and 13 Jbeta primers. Profiling relied on immunoSEQ multiplex PCR, and the TCRdb table lists in-frame clones only, not all of them. The profile covers more than 80,000 clones, with under 65% appearing a single time and 3.2% taken by the ten largest. A word on this clone: Its antigen is undetermined.

With 5 bases removed from V and 1 base from J, the gap between germline ends came to 14 bases. CDR1 and CDR2 from the germline V gene are MGHDK and SYGVNS. The CDR3 loop spans 15 amino acids. Specimen: PBMCs. The chain combines TRBV25-1 with TRBJ2-5; D possibly corresponds to TRBD2 (6 bases). This receptor was taken from a man aged 60 to 69 in good health and CMV-seronegative. The CDR3 spells CASSKDLAFQETQYF. The CDR3 DNA reads as TGTGCCAGCAGTAAGGACCTAGCGTTCCAAGAGACCCAGTACTTC.